The clone carrying this T cell receptor beta chain was detected many times. No antigen is known for it. In preparing bulk TCR libraries, previously described methods and listed TCR primers were used. TCRdb re-called the PCR reads with MiXCR, one entry per CDR3 protein. Of approximately 500,000 distinct CDR3 sequences in the sample, 25% were seen once. This CDR3 comprises 13 residues. Per the germline V gene, CDR1 is SGHNT and CDR2 is YYREEE (reference sequence). The V gene lost 2 bases and the J gene lost 5 bases, with 9 bases spanning the gap. The data originate from a study of molecular identifiers for immune sequencing clone quantification. The study, taken as a whole, reports: Highly expanded clones may be undercounted when identical TCR molecules share barcodes.

The chain recombines TRBV5-4 with TRBJ2-3; D call uncertain. Source material: naive CD8+ T cells from blood, with Jurkat cell RNA spiked in. Regarding subset: FACS-sorted CD8+CD4-CCR7+CD45RA+ naive T cells. The receptor was derived from a human donor in good health. Some libraries in this study had Jurkat cell RNA spiked in. CDR3 amino acids: CASSFAPEDTQYF. The DNA for the CDR3 is TGTGCCAGCAGCTTCGCCCCAGAAGATACGCAGTATTTT.